This TCR beta chain was recovered during a study of HIV-infected patients and healthy controls. V was cut by 3 bases and J by 4 bases, with 20 bases left in between. Germline CDR1 and CDR2: KGHDR and SFDVKD. The CDR3 loop spans 17 amino acids. Reverse transcription used approximately 500 ng RNA and constant-region primers for alpha and beta. Each of the alpha and beta chains got its own library through chain-specific third strand synthesis with indices. Each molecule carried a 12-nucleotide identifier made of two joined random hexamers added before amplification. TCRdb called the 5' RACE reads again in MiXCR, with one record for every CDR3 protein. The sample lists over 15,000 distinct CDR3 sequences; about 5% were seen once. All unsorted peripheral T cells were captured because whole blood was used without fractionation. This clonotype has a count of ten or more. What it binds is not known. Notes on the study in general: HIV+ repertoires were severely depleted of MAIT alpha-chain CDR3s, unlike healthy controls. No HLA typing of donors was done in this study.

This sequence originates from an adult in good health. Sequencing input: blood. The chain links TRBV24-1 to TRBJ1-2, with D possibly being TRBD1 (6 bases). The CDR3 sequence is CATSDPWGETGPYGYTF. In nucleotides, the CDR3 is TGTGCCACCAGTGATCCCTGGGGAGAGACAGGTCCCTATGGCTACACCTTC.